The present entry profiles one TCR beta chain with its context. Its antigen remains unidentified. This sample was included in a study of spatial heterogeneity in lung cancer. Overall study context: Among detected sequences, beta-chain ones consistently exceeded alpha-chain ones in number. Study results and caveats: The number of expanded tumor alpha and beta chains correlated with mutation number. There was tracking of ubiquitous and regional nonsynonymous mutations by the respective counts of ubiquitous and regional expanded TCRs.

CDR3 length: 15 residues. Germline CDR1 and CDR2: MDHEN and SYDVKM. Trimming took 5 bases from V and 7 from J; bases not matched to a gene: 8. A single record per CDR3 protein comes from TCRdb applying MiXCR to the 5' RACE reads. The sample includes 2,700 or so distinct CDR3 sequences, roughly 8% seen only once; the top ten take roughly 25%. Specified time point: sample taken at primary tumor resection. The sample here was lung tumor tissue, taken at surgery. The chain couples TRBV28 to TRBJ2-1; 10 bases fit TRBD2. The clonotype originates from a male donor with early-stage non-small cell lung cancer. CDR3 nucleotides: TGTGCCAGCAGTCTTCTAGCGGGAGTGGGTAATGAGCAGTTCTTC. Its translation: CASSLLAGVGNEQFF.